Listed here are 19 T cell receptor beta chains from one sample, sequenced in a study of T cell changes during pregnancy in multiple sclerosis. Data came from immunoSEQ multiplex PCR; TCRdb stores just in-frame clones and leaves some out. The table has more than 30,000 clones, 93% seen once. Material: CD8+ T cells from peripheral blood mononuclear cells, obtained in the third trimester of pregnancy. These receptors were obtained from a female donor with multiple sclerosis, enrolled in a pregnancy study.

The rearrangement links TRBV27 to TRBJ2-7; D might be TRBD1 (6 bases). V shed 6 bases and J shed 0 bases, with 12 bases lying between them. The CDR3 has 14 residues. Germline assignment: CDR1 MNHEY and CDR2 SMNVEV (reference sequence). The CDR3 region is CASRPGVASYEQYF. The DNA for the CDR3 is TGTGCCAGCAGACCAGGGGTCGCCTCCTACGAGCAGTACTTC.

This rearrangement joins TRBV7-9 to TRBJ2-1, with D possibly matching TRBD2 (5 bases). Germline CDR1 SEHNR, CDR2 FQNEAQ (reference sequence). The CDR3 has 11 amino acids. Trimming removed 5 bases at V and 8 bases at J, with 7 bases between. CDR3 protein: CASSPSYEQFF. As DNA, the CDR3 is TGTGCCAGCAGCCCTAGCTATGAGCAGTTCTTC.

This clone was seen once. The chain joins TRBV9 to TRBJ2-3, with no clear D. The CDR3 sequence is 16 residues long. Trimming removed 4 bases from V and 4 bases from J, with 19 bases in between. Germline assignment: CDR1 SGDLS and CDR2 YYNGEE. Here the CDR3 reads CASSPPRPRPSDTQYF. The CDR3 DNA is TGTGCCAGCAGCCCCCCACGCCCCAGGCCCTCAGATACGCAGTATTTT.

The chain employs TRBV5-4 and TRBJ2-7; 7 bases are a match to TRBD1. The CDR3 is 15 residues long. Germline-derived CDR1 and CDR2 are SGHNT and YYREEE (reference sequence). J lost 0 bases, V lost 4 bases, and 7 bases had no gene match. CDR3 nucleotide sequence: TGTGCCAGCAGCCCGAGGACAGGAAGCTCCTACGAGCAGTACTTC. It codes for CASSPRTGSSYEQYF.

The rearrangement joins TRBV5-6 to TRBJ2-3, with 8 bases lining up with TRBD1. The CDR3 covers 15 residues. Per the germline V gene, CDR1 is SGHDT and CDR2 is YYEEEE. After removal of 3 bases from V and 0 bases from J, the junction contained 3 bases not matched to a gene. The CDR3 is CASSSGGASTDTQYF. The CDR3 DNA reads TGTGCCAGCAGCTCAGGGGGCGCGAGCACAGATACGCAGTATTTT.

V is TRBV29-1 and J is TRBJ1-1, with D possibly being TRBD1 (6 bases). V dropped 1 base and J dropped 10 bases, with 10 bases sitting between them. This CDR3 contains 11 residues. The germline gives CDR1 SQVTM, CDR2 ANQGSEA. Written as DNA, the CDR3 is TGCAGCGTTGAAGTTAACAGGGCAGCTTTCTTT. It codes for CSVEVNRAAFF.

The chain combines TRBV7-7 with TRBJ2-1; TRBD2 aligns across 9 bases. Germline CDR1 is SSHAT and CDR2 is FNYEAQ (reference sequence). The CDR3 is 14 amino acids. DNA for the CDR3: TGTGCTACAGCCCGGGTAGCGGGGGAGAATGAGCAGTTCTTC. As protein: CATARVAGENEQFF.

The genes are TRBV27 and TRBJ1-1; 10 nucleotides align to TRBD1. With V trimmed by 5 bases and J by 2 bases, 8 bases remained unmatched. This CDR3 has 16 residues. Per germline, CDR1 MNHEY and CDR2 SMNVEV (reference sequence). The CDR3 here is CASSTRTGGINTEAFF. For the CDR3, the DNA is TGTGCCAGCAGTACACGGACAGGGGGGATCAACACTGAAGCTTTCTTT.

This clone was recorded once. The chain has TRBV7-8 and TRBJ1-5; a possible D gene is TRBD1 (6 bases). This CDR3 comprises 15 residues. Looked up from germline, CDR1 is SGHVS and CDR2 is FQNEAQ. The V gene lost 5 bases and the J gene lost 5 bases, with 16 bases spanning the gap. This CDR3 is CASSRLSGGHQPQHF. The CDR3, as DNA: TGTGCCAGCAGCAGGCTATCGGGGGGCCATCAGCCCCAGCATTTT.

V is TRBV4-1 and J is TRBJ2-3, with 8 nucleotides matching TRBD2. Germline V lookup: CDR1 MGHRA, CDR2 YSYEKL. V was clipped by 5 bases and J by 1 base; unmatched bases: 8. The CDR3 sequence is 16 residues long. CDR3 amino acids: CASSEGLAVGTDTQYF. CDR3 nucleotides: TGCGCCAGCAGCGAAGGACTAGCCGTAGGCACAGATACGCAGTATTTT.

This clone came up a few times. The CDR3 sequence: CASSSVEAFF. The CDR3 DNA follows: TGTGCCAGCAGCTCAGTAGAAGCTTTCTTT. The V call is TRBV7-9, the J call TRBJ1-1, with no clear D. This CDR3 spans 10 amino acids. Germline V gene data show CDR1 as SEHNR and CDR2 as FQNEAQ (reference sequence). Trimming left V 4 bases short and J 8 bases short, with 5 bases between.

The chain joins TRBV7-9 to TRBJ2-5; D gene ambiguous. The V gene's germline CDR1 is SEHNR and CDR2 FQNEAQ (reference sequence). This CDR3 has 12 residues. V dropped 5 bases and J dropped 4 bases, with 8 bases sitting between them. The CDR3 protein is CASSRSRETQYF. CDR3 DNA sequence: TGTGCCAGCAGCCGCTCGAGAGAGACCCAGTACTTC.

This chain connects TRBV9 to TRBJ1-2; 8 nucleotides agree with TRBD1. Losses at the gene ends were 4 bases for V and 6 bases for J; bases not matched to a gene: 11. CDR1 and CDR2 from the germline V gene are SGDLS and YYNGEE. The CDR3 runs 15 residues. The CDR3 DNA reads as TGTGCCAGCAGCCTCCAGGACGACAGGGGTAATGGCTACACCTTC. It specifies CASSLQDDRGNGYTF. Together with reference TRBV9 and TRBJ1-2, the CDR3 gives the full variable domain: DSGVTQTPKHLITATGQRVTLRCSPRSGDLSVYWYQQSLDQGLQFLIQYYNGEERAKGNILERFSAQQFPDLHSELNLSSLELGDSALYFCASSLQDDRGNGYTFGSGTRLTVV.

In its sample, this clone ranks as medium-sized (0.01 to 0.1%). The gene calls are TRBV6-6 and TRBJ1-5, with unresolved D. In germline, CDR1 is MNHNY, CDR2 SVGAGI (reference sequence). The length of the CDR3 is 15 residues. Trimming took off 2 bases at V and 5 bases at J, with 13 bases between the two ends. CDR3 loop: CASSYPGKFHQPQHF. As DNA, the CDR3 is TGTGCCAGCAGTTACCCGGGTAAGTTCCATCAGCCCCAGCATTTT.

V and J are TRBV13 and TRBJ1-4, with 7 bases fitting TRBD1. The germline V gene encodes CDR1 PRHDT and CDR2 FYEKMQ (reference sequence). The CDR3 consists of 16 residues. V lost 2 bases to trimming and J lost 5 bases; unmatched junction nucleotides: 8. The CDR3 coding sequence is TGTGCCAGCAGCTTACCCGACAGGGAAGGAAATGAAAAACTGTTTTTT. Translation: CASSLPDREGNEKLFF.

This clone was counted once. The chain carries TRBV7-9 and TRBJ2-5; TRBD2 aligns across 8 bases. Trimming removed 6 bases from V and 5 bases from J; junction bases left unmatched: 8. The CDR3 loop spans 14 amino acids. The germline gives CDR1 SEHNR, CDR2 FQNEAQ (reference sequence). CDR3 loop: CASSHSGVGETQYF. CDR3 DNA: TGTGCCAGCAGTCATAGCGGGGTGGGCGAGACCCAGTACTTC.

The rearrangement joins TRBV11-2 to TRBJ2-7; a weak D match, TRBD1 (6 bases). The CDR3 runs 14 residues. Trimming took 1 base from V and 3 from J, leaving 10 bases between them. Germline CDR1 reads SGHAT; CDR2 reads FQNNGV. This CDR3 is CASSLAGTLYEQYF. In DNA, the CDR3 is TGTGCCAGCAGCTTAGCCGGGACACTCTACGAGCAGTACTTC.

The rearrangement joins TRBV30 to TRBJ2-3; 9 bases agree with TRBD1. The germline CDR1 and CDR2 sequences are GTSNPN and SVGIG (reference sequence). After removal of 4 bases from V and 2 bases from J, the junction contained 7 bases not matched to a gene. The CDR3 is 15 amino acids. DNA of the CDR3: TGTGCCTGGATTAGTGACAGGGGGACCACAGATACGCAGTATTTT. Translated, it gives CAWISDRGTTDTQYF.

This clone was observed a handful of times. CDR3 nucleotides: TGTGCCATCAGGAGCGACTCTGGAAACACCATATATTTT. This encodes CAIRSDSGNTIYF. The chain couples TRBV10-3 to TRBJ1-3, with D unresolved. Germline V CDR1 and CDR2: ENHRY, SYGVKD. The CDR3 sequence is 13 residues long. V was trimmed by 6 bases and J by 0 bases, leaving 6 bases between them.